This T cell receptor (beta chain) was found in a study of blood T cell repertoires in COVID-19 (TCRdb year 2020). For the wider study: The collaborator samples originated in the United States, Italy and Spain and spanned the acute and convalescent phases of COVID-19. The material from the prospective study consisted of cDNA or gDNA derived from T cells, B-cell-depleted T cells, or PBMCs. The dataset comprised deeply sampled blood TCRbeta repertoires from subjects exposed to, actively infected with, or recovered from COVID-19. The repertoires were released in a freely available public database intended as a resource for research on the immune response to SARS-CoV-2. Samples came from the ongoing ImmuneRACE study (first 160 participants) plus 1,254 subjects from 6 global collaborators. The sample metadata nearly always contained a de-identified subject ID, COVID-19 status, age in years and sex. Where HLA class I and class II types were available, the types were taken from metadata supplied by the sample provider, not from assay-based typing.

What the work shows at the level of the full study, not this receptor alone: The quantity of clinical and demographic metadata differed by source and by participant and was supplied without curation.

On this clone itself: Its antigen target is currently unknown. There are no base qualities to consult, and no much larger clone falls within one base.

TCRbeta CDR3 regions were amplified from genomic DNA using the immunoSEQ Assay, a bias-controlled multiplex PCR. The authors' analysis ran thus. The number of nucleated cells in each sample was estimated by amplification of reference gene primers within the assay. To quantify the absolute abundance of each unique TCRbeta CDR3 rearrangement, sequence reads were collapsed and filtered. For each sample, productive Simpson clonality was calculated by taking the square root of Simpson's diversity index across productive rearrangements. TCRdb holds this immuneACCESS table with in-frame rearrangements only. Some clones are missing; in checked studies, unresolved V genes explain under half, and the rest has no known cause. The V and J calls and clone size are taken from that table; D and trimming were inferred from the DNA. The sample includes hundreds of thousands of clones, with 85% observed a single time. The ten biggest clones cover around 0.98% of the sample.

Each collaborating institution followed its own protocols to collect whole blood in K2EDTA tubes. For TCRbeta analysis, collaborator samples were shipped as frozen whole blood, as isolated PBMCs, or as DNA extracted from either sample type. The germline V gene gives CDR1 as SGHVS and CDR2 as FNYEAQ. Trimmed from V: 5 bases; trimmed from J: 1 base; junction bases lacking a gene match: 11. The CDR3 runs 17 residues from the cysteine to the phenylalanine. CDR3 DNA is the only sequence kept; it has 51 bases, read in frame from the first base. The receptor chain draws on TRBV7-6 and TRBJ2-7, with TRBD1 matching 10 junction bases. The sequenced material came from peripheral blood. The clonotype comes from a man aged 40-55 years with acute or convalescent COVID-19. The DNA reads as follows: TGTGCCAGCAGCGCCCGGGACAGGGGACCTTCATCCTACGAGCAGTACTTC. This sequence encodes CASSARDRGPSSYEQYF.